Sequencing of this T cell receptor (beta chain) was carried out in a study of blood T cell repertoires in COVID-19. Original analysis: Amplification from reference gene primers served as the basis for estimated nucleated cell counts. Produced via immunoSEQ multiplex PCR; TCRdb's table is partial and in-frame only. That table supplies the V and J calls and clone size; D and trimming were determined from the DNA. This table has roughly 40,000 clones, about 85% appearing once. The CDR3 sequence is 15 residues long. V shed 8 bases, J shed 1 base, and the junction held 6 bases outside the gene matches. The chain has TRBV23-1 and TRBJ2-5; TRBD2 matches 11 bases. TRBV23-1 is recorded as an ORF, its role being uncertain. This TCR was recovered from a man in his fifties in a cohort sampled during active COVID-19. Material for sequencing was peripheral blood. In DNA, the CDR3 is TGCGCCAGCCGATCTAGCGGGGGGCGCCAAGAGACCCAGTACTTC. It specifies CASRSSGGRQETQYF.